This T cell receptor beta chain comes out of a study of shared clonotypes between healthy human individuals (dated by TCRdb to about 2020). Turning to the overall study: The cohort included three men and a couple of women between 18 and 49 years of age. For each donor, CD4 naive and CD4 memory were each given three plates, CD8 naive was given two plates, and CD8 memory was given one plate. Blood TCR repertoires of a handful of healthy adults were deeply sequenced to estimate repertoire size and the extent of clonotype sharing between individuals. To increase sequencing depth and limit assay-specific biases, TCR repertoire library preparation and sequencing were carried out by different laboratories using diverse techniques. Between about 0.85 and 10 billion PBMCs per donor were obtained by leukapheresis.

Healthy HIV-negative adults with no recently reported acute infections or vaccinations were included as donors. All donors were Caucasian adults living in Nashville, Tennessee, USA. CD4+ T cells were enriched by magnetic negative selection, after which naive cells were positively selected on CD45RA and the negative fraction was taken as the memory subset. Blood was collected by leukapheresis, and PBMCs were isolated by Ficoll-Histopaque density gradient centrifugation and then cryopreserved in liquid nitrogen vapor phase. Analytical flow cytometry was used to check the purity and quantity of each magnetically sorted T cell population. Genomic DNA was isolated from every sorted fraction and measured by UV absorbance on a Nanodrop 2000c. TCR CDR3 regions were amplified from genomic DNA by multiplex PCR using the deep immunoSEQ assay. Extracted genomic DNA from each cell subset was spread evenly across all wells of several immunoSEQ 96-well plates, with each plate serving as a replicate. Each replicate PCR for sorted subsets received around 0.2 ug genomic DNA, equal to tens of thousands of T cell genomes. Purified libraries were quantified with a Qubit 3.0 fluorometer, sized on a Bioanalyzer 2100, and re-quantified with the KAPA Library Quantification kit. Each immunoSEQ 96-well plate was sequenced on its own single-read 150-cycle Illumina NextSeq 550 flow cell. As for the original processing: Because the immunoSEQ output held only junctional sequences and lacked quality scores, the filtering could not match the filtering applied to full-length reads. Sequences were annotated with PyIR, a Python wrapper for IgBLAST v1.9, and V/J genes and CDR3 were assigned using IMGT germline references. Reads were removed for weak V/J assignments (E-value above 1e-6), missing CDR3, stop codons, out-of-frame junctions, or ambiguous translated residues. V3J clonotypes were defined as sequences sharing the same inferred V gene, J gene, and CDR3 amino acid sequence. Percentage overlap between repertoires was computed as shared unique clonotypes divided by the size of the smaller repertoire. RTK rarefaction, the Chao1 estimator, and Recon v2.1 estimates of unobserved clonotypes were used to assess repertoire richness. For all TCRbeta clonotypes obtained by the gDNA method from a handful of donors, generation probabilities were computed with OLGA. In its TCRdb copy, this immuneACCESS table keeps in-frame sequences only and misses some clones. Where compared with another copy, unresolved V genes explain less than half of these, and the others have no known cause. Clonal size and the V and J genes are those of that table, whereas D and trimming came from the DNA. This sample gives roughly 2.2 million clones in total; around 90% of them show up just once. The top ten constitute around 0.35% of the sample.

Regarding this clone: Its antigen is unknown. No qualities accompany the bases; no much larger clone lies one base away.

Points the paper makes about the study in general: Clonotypes shared by all four sorted-subset donors showed higher generation probabilities than non-shared clonotypes. The small number of donors limited the genetic and exposure-history diversity represented. Sharing across a few donors was observed for around 4.8% of naive CD4, over 3% of naive CD8, about 2.3% of memory CD4, and about 0.4% of memory CD8 clonotypes. Pairwise subsampling led to the expectation that sequencing depth would affect the degree of clonotype sharing among donors. Incomplete sequencing was indicated by rarefaction of sorted-subset datasets, despite the large sequencing depth. Naive subsets generally had larger estimated clonotype richness than memory subsets did. Only blood was sampled, and tissue TCR repertoires likely differ from those in blood.

The TCR originated in a man aged 18 to 29 in good health. Some clones in this sample may be carry-over from other donors' samples. Sequences were obtained from naive CD4+ T cells from PBMCs. Taken with the paper, the label for cell subset or site translates to: CD45RA+ positively selected.

DNA sequence: TGTGCCAGCAGCGCTCCTAGCCGGGATACGCAGTATTTT. Protein translation: CASSAPSRDTQYF. The chain is assembled from TRBV9 and TRBJ2-3; D gene: possibly TRBD2, on 5 matching bases. The CDR1 and CDR2 encoded by the germline V gene are SGDLS and YYNGEE. From its cysteine to its phenylalanine, the CDR3 spans 13 amino acids. CDR3 DNA only is kept here, 39 bases in frame from base 1. At the junction V is shortened by 3 bases and J by 6 bases, with 11 bases in between.